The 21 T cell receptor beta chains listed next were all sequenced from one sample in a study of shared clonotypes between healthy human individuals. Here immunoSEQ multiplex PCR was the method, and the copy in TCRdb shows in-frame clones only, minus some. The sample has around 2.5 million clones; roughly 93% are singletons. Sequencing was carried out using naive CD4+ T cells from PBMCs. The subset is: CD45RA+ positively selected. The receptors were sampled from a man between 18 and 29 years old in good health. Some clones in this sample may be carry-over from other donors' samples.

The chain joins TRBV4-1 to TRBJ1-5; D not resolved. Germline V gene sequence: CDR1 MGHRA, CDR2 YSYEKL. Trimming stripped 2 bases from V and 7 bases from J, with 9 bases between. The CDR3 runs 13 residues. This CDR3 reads CASSQTQIQPQHF. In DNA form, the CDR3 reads TGCGCCAGCAGCCAAACTCAGATCCAGCCCCAGCATTTT.

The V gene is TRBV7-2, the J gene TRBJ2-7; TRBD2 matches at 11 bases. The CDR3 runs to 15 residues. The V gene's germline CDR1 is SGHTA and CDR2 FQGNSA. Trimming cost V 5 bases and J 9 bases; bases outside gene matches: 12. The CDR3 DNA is TGTGCCAGCAGCCTAAGTCCACTAGCGGGAGTAGGGCAGTACTTC. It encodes CASSLSPLAGVGQYF.

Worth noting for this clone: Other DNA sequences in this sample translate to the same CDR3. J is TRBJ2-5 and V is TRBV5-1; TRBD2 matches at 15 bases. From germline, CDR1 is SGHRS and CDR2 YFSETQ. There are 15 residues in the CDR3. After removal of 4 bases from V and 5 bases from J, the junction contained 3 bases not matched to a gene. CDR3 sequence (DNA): TGCGCCAGCAGCAGGGGACTAGCGGGAGGTGAGACCCAGTACTTC. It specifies CASSRGLAGGETQYF.

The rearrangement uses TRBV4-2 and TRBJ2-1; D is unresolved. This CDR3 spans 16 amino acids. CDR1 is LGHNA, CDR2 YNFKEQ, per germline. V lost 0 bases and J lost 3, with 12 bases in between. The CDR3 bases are TGTGCCAGCAGCCAAGAATGGCGGCTTGGCTACAATGAGCAGTTCTTC. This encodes CASSQEWRLGYNEQFF.

CDR3 bases: TGTGCCAGCAGCCCTCGTGTATCCTACAATGAGCAGTTCTTC. It codes for CASSPRVSYNEQFF. This chain joins TRBV2 and TRBJ2-1; unclear D gene. This CDR3 region has 14 residues. CDR1 is SNHLY, CDR2 FYNNEI, per germline. Trimming removed 6 bases from V and 1 base from J, with 10 bases in between.

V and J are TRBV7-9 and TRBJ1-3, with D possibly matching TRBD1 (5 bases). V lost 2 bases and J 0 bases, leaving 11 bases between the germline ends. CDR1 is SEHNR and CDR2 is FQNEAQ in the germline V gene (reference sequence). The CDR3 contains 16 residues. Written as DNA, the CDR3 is TGTGCCAGCAGCTTATTCAGGGAGAGCTCTGGAAACACCATATATTTT. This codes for CASSLFRESSGNTIYF.

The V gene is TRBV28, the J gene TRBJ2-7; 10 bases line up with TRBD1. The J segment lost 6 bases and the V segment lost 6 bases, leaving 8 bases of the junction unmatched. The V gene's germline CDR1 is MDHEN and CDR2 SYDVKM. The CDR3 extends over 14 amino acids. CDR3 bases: TGTGCCAGCAGCTCCGGACAGGGGGTCGCCGAGCAGTACTTC. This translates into CASSSGQGVAEQYF.

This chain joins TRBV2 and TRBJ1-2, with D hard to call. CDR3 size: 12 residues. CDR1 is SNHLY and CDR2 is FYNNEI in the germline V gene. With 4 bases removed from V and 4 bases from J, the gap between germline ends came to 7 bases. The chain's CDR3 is CASSGSTYGYTF. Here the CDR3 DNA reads TGTGCCAGCAGTGGGTCTACCTATGGCTACACCTTC.

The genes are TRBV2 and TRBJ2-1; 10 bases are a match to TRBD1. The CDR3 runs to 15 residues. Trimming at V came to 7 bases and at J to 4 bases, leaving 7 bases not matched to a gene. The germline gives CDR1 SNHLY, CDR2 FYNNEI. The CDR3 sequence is CASNPDRGDYNEQFF. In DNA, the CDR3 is TGTGCCAGCAACCCGGACAGGGGGGATTACAATGAGCAGTTCTTC.

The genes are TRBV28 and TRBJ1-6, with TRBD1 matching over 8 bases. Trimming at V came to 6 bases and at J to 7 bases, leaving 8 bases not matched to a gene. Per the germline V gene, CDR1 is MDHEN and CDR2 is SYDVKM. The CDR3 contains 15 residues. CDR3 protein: CASSPGQGDNSPLHF. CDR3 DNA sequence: TGTGCCAGCAGCCCTGGACAGGGAGACAATTCACCCCTCCACTTT. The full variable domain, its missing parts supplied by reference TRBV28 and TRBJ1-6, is DVKVTQSSRYLVKRTGEKVFLECVQDMDHENMFWYRQDPGLGLRLIYFSYDVKMKEKGDIPEGYSVSREKKERFSLILESASTNQTSMYLCASSPGQGDNSPLHFGNGTRLTVT.

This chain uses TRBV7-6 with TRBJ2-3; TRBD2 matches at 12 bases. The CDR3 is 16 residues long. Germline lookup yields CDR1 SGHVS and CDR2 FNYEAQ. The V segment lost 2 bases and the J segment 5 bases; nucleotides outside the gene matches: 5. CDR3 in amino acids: CASSLRLAGEIDTQYF. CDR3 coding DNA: TGTGCCAGCAGCTTAAGACTAGCGGGAGAGATAGATACGCAGTATTTT.

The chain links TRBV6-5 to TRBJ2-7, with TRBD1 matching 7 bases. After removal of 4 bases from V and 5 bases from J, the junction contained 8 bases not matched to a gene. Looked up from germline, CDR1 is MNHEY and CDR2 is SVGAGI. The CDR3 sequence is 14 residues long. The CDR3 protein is CASSLSGGRNEQYF. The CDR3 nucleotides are TGTGCCAGCAGTTTATCAGGGGGTAGGAACGAGCAGTACTTC.

The CDR3 spells CASSRRGFSTDTQYF. The CDR3 nucleotides read TGTGCCAGCAGCCGGCGCGGGTTTAGCACAGATACGCAGTATTTT. V gene TRBV7-7 combines with J gene TRBJ2-3; D is possibly TRBD2 (5 bases). V dropped 5 bases and J dropped 0 bases, with 12 bases sitting between them. The CDR3 extends over 15 amino acids. Germline values: CDR1 SSHAT, CDR2 FNYEAQ (reference sequence).

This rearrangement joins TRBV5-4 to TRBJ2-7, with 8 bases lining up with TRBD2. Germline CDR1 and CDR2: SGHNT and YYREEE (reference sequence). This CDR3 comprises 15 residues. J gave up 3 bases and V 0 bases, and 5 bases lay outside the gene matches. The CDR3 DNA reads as TGTGCCAGCAGCTTGGACAGCGGGGGACGCTACGAGCAGTACTTC. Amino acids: CASSLDSGGRYEQYF.

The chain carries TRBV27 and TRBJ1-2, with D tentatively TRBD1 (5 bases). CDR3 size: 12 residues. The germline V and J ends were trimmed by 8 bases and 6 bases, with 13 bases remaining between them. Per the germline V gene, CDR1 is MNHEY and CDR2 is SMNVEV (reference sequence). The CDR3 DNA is TGTGCCAGCCTCACATGGGGACATGGCTACACCTTC. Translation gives CASLTWGHGYTF.

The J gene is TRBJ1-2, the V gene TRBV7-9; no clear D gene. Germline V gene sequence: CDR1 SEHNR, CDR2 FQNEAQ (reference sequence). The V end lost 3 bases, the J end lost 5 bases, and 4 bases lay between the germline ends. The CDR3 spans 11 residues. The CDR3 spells CASSFSYGYTF. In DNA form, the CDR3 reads TGTGCCAGCAGCTTCTCTTATGGCTACACCTTC.

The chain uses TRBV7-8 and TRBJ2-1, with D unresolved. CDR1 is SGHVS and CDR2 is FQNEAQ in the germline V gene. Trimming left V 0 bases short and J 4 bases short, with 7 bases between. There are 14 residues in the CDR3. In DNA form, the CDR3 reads TGTGCCAGCAGCTTAGCATCCAGATACAATGAGCAGTTCTTC. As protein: CASSLASRYNEQFF.

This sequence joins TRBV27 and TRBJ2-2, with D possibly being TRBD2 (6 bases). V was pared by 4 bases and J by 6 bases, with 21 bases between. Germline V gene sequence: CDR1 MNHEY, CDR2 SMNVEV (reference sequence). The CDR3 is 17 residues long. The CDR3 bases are TGTGCCAGCAGTTCTTTTAAGGGACTGGGATACGCCGGGGAGCTGTTTTTT. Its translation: CASSSFKGLGYAGELFF.

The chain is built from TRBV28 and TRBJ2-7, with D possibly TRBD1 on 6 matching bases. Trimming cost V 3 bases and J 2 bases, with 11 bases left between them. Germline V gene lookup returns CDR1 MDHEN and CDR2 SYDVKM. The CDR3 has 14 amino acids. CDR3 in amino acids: CASSLGWGPYEQYF. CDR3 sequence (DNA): TGTGCCAGCAGTTTGGGTTGGGGGCCCTACGAGCAGTACTTC.

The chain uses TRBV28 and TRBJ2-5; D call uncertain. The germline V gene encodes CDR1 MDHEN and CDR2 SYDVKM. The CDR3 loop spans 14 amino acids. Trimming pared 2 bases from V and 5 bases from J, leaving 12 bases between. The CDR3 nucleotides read TGTGCCAGCAGTTTAGATTTGGGTCGGGAGACCCAGTACTTC. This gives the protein CASSLDLGRETQYF. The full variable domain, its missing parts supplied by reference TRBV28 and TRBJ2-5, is DVKVTQSSRYLVKRTGEKVFLECVQDMDHENMFWYRQDPGLGLRLIYFSYDVKMKEKGDIPEGYSVSREKKERFSLILESASTNQTSMYLCASSLDLGRETQYFGPGTRLLVL.

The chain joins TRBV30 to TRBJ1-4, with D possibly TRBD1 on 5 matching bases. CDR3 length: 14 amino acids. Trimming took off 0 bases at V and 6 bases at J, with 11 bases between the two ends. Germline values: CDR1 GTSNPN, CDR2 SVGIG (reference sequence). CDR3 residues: CAWSVGGADEKLFF. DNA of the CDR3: TGTGCCTGGAGTGTGGGGGGTGCTGATGAAAAACTGTTTTTT.